Following are 27 T cell receptor beta chains from one sample sequenced in a study of blood T cell repertoires in COVID-19. The protocol was immunoSEQ multiplex PCR, while the TCRdb copy is restricted to in-frame clones and leaves out a portion. The sample includes approximately 150,000 clones, nearly 85% seen only once; the top ten take roughly 3.9%. The sequenced material came from PBMCs or T cells enriched from blood (not recorded which). The receptors come from a man aged 50 or older in a cohort exposed to, infected with or recovered from COVID-19 (not recorded which).

The CDR3 DNA sequence: TGTGCCAGCAGCTTAGGACTAGCTCCCTTAGAGACCCAGTACTTC. Amino acids: CASSLGLAPLETQYF. The genes are TRBV11-2 and TRBJ2-5, with 7 bases that match TRBD2. The CDR3 runs to 15 residues. J was trimmed by 4 bases and V by 1 base; bases with no gene match: 6. Germline values: CDR1 SGHAT, CDR2 FQNNGV.

The chain links TRBV27 to TRBJ2-1; possibly TRBD1 for D (6 bases). Looked up from germline, CDR1 is MNHEY and CDR2 is SMNVEV (reference sequence). V was pared by 2 bases and J by 10 bases, with 18 bases between. The CDR3 is 15 amino acids. As DNA, the CDR3 is TGTGCCAGCAGTTTAGTAGGACTGGGGGCCGTCGAGCAGTTCTTC. Residues: CASSLVGLGAVEQFF.

The V call is TRBV10-3, the J call TRBJ2-7, with D perhaps matching TRBD1 (5 bases). This CDR3 comprises 15 residues. V was shortened by 0 bases and J by 4 bases, with 13 bases between the two germline ends. Germline V gene data show CDR1 as ENHRY and CDR2 as SYGVKD. The CDR3 sequence is CAISESGQGAYEQYF. The CDR3 nucleotides are TGTGCCATCAGTGAGTCCGGGCAGGGTGCTTACGAGCAGTACTTC.

CDR3 residues: CATSDELAGYTGELFF. CDR3 coding DNA: TGTGCCACCAGTGATGAGCTAGCGGGGTACACCGGGGAGCTGTTTTTT. V and J are TRBV24-1 and TRBJ2-2, with 9 bases fitting TRBD2. V lost 3 bases and J lost 3; bases outside the gene matches: 4. Germline V gene sequence: CDR1 KGHDR, CDR2 SFDVKD. The CDR3 consists of 16 residues.

This clone was counted a single time. The chain is built from TRBV25-1 and TRBJ2-7, with D perhaps matching TRBD2 (6 bases). The CDR3 has 13 amino acids. Trimming removed 1 base from V and 3 bases from J, with 7 bases in between. Germline loops: CDR1 MGHDK, CDR2 SYGVNS. The CDR3 reads CASSEWGVYEQYF. CDR3 in DNA: TGTGCCAGCAGTGAATGGGGGGTCTACGAGCAGTACTTC.

The chain joins TRBV5-4 to TRBJ1-6; weak D call: TRBD1 (6 bases). The V gene's germline CDR1 is SGHNT and CDR2 YYREEE (reference sequence). The CDR3 has 14 amino acids. With 0 bases removed from V and 7 bases from J, the gap between germline ends came to 8 bases. CDR3 in DNA: TGTGCCAGCAGCTTGGAACAGGGAAATTCACCCCTCCACTTT. Residues: CASSLEQGNSPLHF.

V usage is TRBV19 and J usage is TRBJ1-2; no firm D call. CDR3 length: 11 amino acids. Germline V CDR1 and CDR2: LNHDA, SQIVND (reference sequence). Trimming stripped 3 bases from V and 6 bases from J, with 5 bases between. This CDR3 reads CASSISNGYTF. CDR3 nucleotides: TGTGCCAGTAGTATTTCTAATGGCTACACCTTC.

The J gene is TRBJ2-1, the V gene TRBV5-5; D remains ambiguous. Germline-derived CDR1 and CDR2 are SGHKS and YYEKEE (reference sequence). Trimming pared 1 base from V and 7 bases from J, leaving 3 bases between. The CDR3 length is 11 residues. In DNA, the CDR3 is TGTGCCAGCAGCTTGTATAATGAGCAGTTCTTC. It specifies CASSLYNEQFF.

The chain carries TRBV14 and TRBJ1-5; unclear D gene. This CDR3 spans 19 amino acids. Trimming took off 4 bases at V and 7 bases at J, with 29 bases between the two ends. Per the germline V gene, CDR1 is SGHDN and CDR2 is FVKESK. Here the CDR3 DNA reads TGTGCCAGCAGCCGACCACCGGTGGTCCTCCTCTCCAGGAGGCAGCCCCAGCATTTT. Protein product: CASSRPPVVLLSRRQPQHF.

This chain links TRBV5-4 with TRBJ1-2; the D gene is possibly TRBD1 (6 bases). V lost 6 bases, J lost 1 base, and 7 bases lay in between. The CDR3 is 12 amino acids. CDR1 is SGHNT, CDR2 YYREEE, per germline (reference sequence). The CDR3 nucleotides are TGTGCCAGCACGGACAGTAACTATGGCTACACCTTC. This codes for CASTDSNYGYTF. The variable domain in full, with the rest retrieved from reference TRBV5-4 and TRBJ1-2, is ETGVTQSPTHLIKTRGQQVTLRCSSQSGHNTVSWYQQALGQGPQFIFQYYREEENGRGNFPPRFSGLQFPNYSSELNVNALELDDSALYLCASTDSNYGYTFGSGTRLTVV.

The V gene is TRBV6-5, the J gene TRBJ1-2; D might be TRBD1 (6 bases). CDR3 length: 15 amino acids. Trimming stripped 8 bases from V and 5 bases from J, with 21 bases between. CDR1 and CDR2 from the germline V gene are MNHEY and SVGAGI. The CDR3 sequence is CASPKPGQDRYGYTF. The CDR3 nucleotides are TGTGCCAGCCCTAAACCGGGACAAGACCGTTATGGCTACACCTTC.

V is TRBV11-1 and J is TRBJ1-6; D is ambiguous. Trimming pared 1 base from V and 7 bases from J, leaving 5 bases between. The CDR3 consists of 13 residues. CDR1 and CDR2 from the germline V gene are SGHAT and FQDESV (reference sequence). The CDR3 loop reads CASSLGANSPLHF. DNA for the CDR3: TGTGCCAGCAGCTTAGGGGCCAATTCACCCCTCCACTTT.

This clone was seen only once. The chain employs TRBV28 and TRBJ1-1; D perhaps matches TRBD1 (5 bases). The length of the CDR3 is 16 residues. Trimming shortened V by 5 bases and J by 5 bases, and 21 bases separated the two germline ends. Germline V lookup: CDR1 MDHEN, CDR2 SYDVKM. The CDR3: CASSKAGEVFGTEAFF. The CDR3, as DNA: TGTGCCAGCAGTAAAGCGGGGGAAGTATTCGGGACTGAAGCTTTCTTT.

The V call is TRBV24-1, the J call TRBJ1-5; 7 bases align to TRBD1. V shed 3 bases and J 5 bases; nucleotides not matched to a gene: 3. The CDR3 has 14 residues. Germline V gives CDR1 KGHDR, CDR2 SFDVKD. CDR3 DNA: TGTGCCACCAGTGATCGGGGGACAGATCAGCCCCAGCATTTT. Its translation: CATSDRGTDQPQHF.

The chain has TRBV28 and TRBJ1-2; D not resolved. The CDR3 sequence is 15 residues long. The V and J ends lost 3 bases and 4 bases respectively, with 15 bases between them. CDR1 is MDHEN, CDR2 SYDVKM, per germline. The chain's CDR3 is CASSFSLRRSYGYTF. CDR3 DNA sequence: TGTGCCAGCAGTTTCTCGCTACGAAGGAGCTATGGCTACACCTTC.

The CDR3 DNA reads as TGTGCCAGCAGCGTAGACGGACAGGGGGAGGCTGGGGCCAACGTCCTGACTTTC. It codes for CASSVDGQGEAGANVLTF. The rearrangement joins TRBV9 to TRBJ2-6, with TRBD1 matching over 10 bases. J gave up 2 bases and V 0 bases, and 5 bases lay outside the gene matches. Germline CDR1 is SGDLS and CDR2 is YYNGEE. CDR3 length equals 18 residues.

This clone was counted a few times. The chain combines TRBV5-1 with TRBJ1-2, with D possibly TRBD1 on 6 matching bases. This CDR3 spans 15 amino acids. Germline V gives CDR1 SGHRS, CDR2 YFSETQ. Deletions cut 2 bases from V and 10 bases from J, with 21 bases between. CDR3 nucleotide sequence: TGCGCCAGCAGCTTTTTTTCCACGGGGGGCTCTGACTACACCTTC. It translates to CASSFFSTGGSDYTF.

This rearrangement joins TRBV10-3 to TRBJ2-7, with 9 positions matching TRBD1. CDR3 length: 15 residues. After removal of 7 bases from V and 1 base from J, the junction contained 8 bases not matched to a gene. Germline-derived CDR1 and CDR2 are ENHRY and SYGVKD. The CDR3 region is CAINRQGGESYEQYF. DNA of the CDR3: TGTGCCATCAATCGACAGGGGGGGGAATCCTACGAGCAGTACTTC.

This clone appeared a few times. The chain couples TRBV24-1 to TRBJ1-2; D remains ambiguous. Germline CDR1 KGHDR, CDR2 SFDVKD. V dropped 8 bases and J dropped 6 bases, with 6 bases sitting between them. There are 10 residues in the CDR3. The CDR3 loop is CATIGDGYTF. The CDR3 DNA follows: TGTGCCACCATCGGTGATGGCTACACCTTC.

V is TRBV7-2 and J is TRBJ1-2, with D possibly matching TRBD1 (5 bases). Germline V gives CDR1 SGHTA, CDR2 FQGNSA. Between the trimmed V and J ends, which lost 4 bases and 9 bases, there was a span of 21 bases. CDR3 length: 15 amino acids. The CDR3 coding sequence is TGTGCCAGCAGCTCGTCAACCAGCCAAAGGGGCAGCTACACCTTC. Residues: CASSSSTSQRGSYTF.

V and J are TRBV7-9 and TRBJ2-5, with a weak D call TRBD1 (5 bases). This CDR3 spans 14 amino acids. V lost 1 base and J 5 bases, leaving 11 bases between the germline ends. CDR1 is SEHNR, CDR2 FQNEAQ, per germline (reference sequence). The CDR3 DNA reads TGTGCCAGCAGCTTAGGGGGCGTCGGGGAGACCCAGTACTTC. It translates to CASSLGGVGETQYF.

The genes are TRBV11-2 and TRBJ1-2; 7 nucleotides align to TRBD1. Germline trimming cut 1 base from V and 2 bases from J; bases unmatched to any gene: 4. This CDR3 contains 15 residues. Per the germline V gene, CDR1 is SGHAT and CDR2 is FQNNGV. The CDR3, as DNA: TGTGCCAGCAGCTTAGGACAGGGTGCCAACTATGGCTACACCTTC. Its protein product is CASSLGQGANYGYTF.

The chain recombines TRBV5-1 with TRBJ2-1; 10 bases match TRBD2. Germline CDR1 SGHRS, CDR2 YFSETQ. This CDR3 is built from 15 residues. Trimming took 0 bases from V and 9 from J; bases not matched to a gene: 6. The CDR3 sequence: CASSLVASGSSEQFF. For the CDR3, the DNA is TGCGCCAGCAGCTTGGTAGCTAGCGGGAGTAGTGAGCAGTTCTTC.

The rearrangement links TRBV7-9 to TRBJ2-2; 8 nucleotides line up with TRBD1. The junction had 14 bases not matched to a gene; V was cut back by 5 bases and J by 6 bases. The CDR3 spans 17 residues. Germline loops: CDR1 SEHNR, CDR2 FQNEAQ (reference sequence). The CDR3 bases are TGTGCCAGCAGCCCCCTAGGCGGACAGGGCCGCCCCGGGGAGCTGTTTTTT. This codes for CASSPLGGQGRPGELFF. Variable domain in full (rest from reference TRBV7-9 and TRBJ2-2): DTGVSQNPRHKITKRGQNVTFRCDPISEHNRLYWYRQTLGQGPEFLTYFQNEAQLEKSRLLSDRFSAERPKGSFSTLEIQRTEQGDSAMYLCASSPLGGQGRPGELFFGEGSRLTVL.

Only a few counts were recorded for this clone. Other DNA sequences of this sample code for an identical CDR3. The rearrangement links TRBV6-5 to TRBJ1-5; perhaps TRBD1 as D (5 bases). V lost 6 bases and J lost 2, with 5 bases in between. Germline V gene data show CDR1 as MNHEY and CDR2 as SVGAGI. The CDR3 covers 12 residues. CDR3 nucleotide sequence: TGTGCCAGCAGGACAGGCAATCAGCCCCAGCATTTT. This codes for CASRTGNQPQHF.

Relative to its sample, this clone is medium-sized. J is TRBJ2-3 and V is TRBV6-4; 8 bases fit TRBD2. The germline gives CDR1 MRHNA, CDR2 SNTAGT. The CDR3 covers 16 residues. J gave up 2 bases and V 5 bases, and 9 bases lay outside the gene matches. The CDR3 here is CASSPGTSSATDTQYF. DNA for the CDR3: TGTGCCAGCAGTCCCGGGACTAGTTCGGCCACAGATACGCAGTATTTT.

The genes are TRBV5-4 and TRBJ2-2; 7 positions match TRBD1. Germline assignment: CDR1 SGHNT and CDR2 YYREEE (reference sequence). J was trimmed by 1 base and V by 5 bases; bases with no gene match: 5. The CDR3 extends over 15 amino acids. This CDR3 reads CASRQQGRNTGELFF. In DNA, the CDR3 is TGTGCCAGCAGACAACAGGGGCGGAACACCGGGGAGCTGTTTTTT. Using reference TRBV5-4 and TRBJ2-2 for the parts outside the CDR3, the full variable domain is ETGVTQSPTHLIKTRGQQVTLRCSSQSGHNTVSWYQQALGQGPQFIFQYYREEENGRGNFPPRFSGLQFPNYSSELNVNALELDDSALYLCASRQQGRNTGELFFGEGSRLTVL.